Presented here are 24 T cell receptor beta chains from one specimen sequenced in a study of shared clonotypes between healthy human individuals. This table comes from immunoSEQ multiplex PCR, and its TCRdb copy is limited to in-frame clones, with some not included. The data contain roughly 1.5 million clones, about 98% of them singletons. Sequenced material: naive CD4+ T cells sorted from blood. Subset described: CD45RA+ positively selected. The receptors were sampled from a man aged 25-45 years in good health.

The V gene is TRBV7-9, the J gene TRBJ2-2; the D is unclear. The CDR3 runs to 10 residues. The germline V and J ends were trimmed by 5 bases and 6 bases, with 1 base remaining between them. Per germline, CDR1 SEHNR and CDR2 FQNEAQ (reference sequence). The CDR3 region is CASSAGELFF. The CDR3 DNA sequence: TGTGCCAGCAGCGCCGGGGAGCTGTTTTTT.

The chain carries TRBV5-1 and TRBJ2-1; 10 nucleotides line up with TRBD2. The CDR3 covers 18 residues. V lost 2 bases to trimming and J lost 9 bases; unmatched junction nucleotides: 17. Germline V CDR1 and CDR2: SGHRS, YFSETQ. CDR3 amino acids: CASSLVLGAGGPRGEQFF. CDR3 nucleotides: TGCGCCAGCAGCTTAGTGCTCGGAGCGGGAGGGCCCCGGGGTGAGCAGTTCTTC.

The table lists this clone with a count of one. V usage is TRBV10-2 and J usage is TRBJ2-2, with unresolved D. The CDR3 covers 11 residues. Deletions cut 5 bases from V and 14 bases from J, with 12 bases between. The germline V gene has CDR1 WSHSY and CDR2 SAAADI. CDR3 sequence: CASSTGPGLFF. CDR3 DNA sequence: TGCGCCAGCAGTACCGGACCCGGCCTGTTTTTT.

Turning to this clone: Different DNA sequences within this sample yield the same CDR3. The chain employs TRBV28 and TRBJ2-2; D unresolved. Germline assignment: CDR1 MDHEN and CDR2 SYDVKM. The CDR3 extends over 12 amino acids. V was clipped by 5 bases and J by 8 bases, with 9 bases between them. The CDR3 region is CASSLSLGELFF. The CDR3 coding sequence is TGTGCCAGCAGTCTTTCCTTAGGGGAGCTGTTTTTT.

This chain joins TRBV7-6 and TRBJ2-1; the match to TRBD2 covers 9 bases. The V and J ends lost 1 base and 5 bases, in that order; junction bases with no gene match: 6. Germline assignment: CDR1 SGHVS and CDR2 FNYEAQ. The CDR3 runs to 16 residues. CDR3 sequence: CASSLGAGGPDNEQFF. CDR3 coding DNA: TGTGCCAGCAGCTTAGGTGCGGGAGGGCCAGACAATGAGCAGTTCTTC.

The chain carries TRBV10-3 and TRBJ2-7; the match to TRBD2 covers 7 bases. Germline assignment: CDR1 ENHRY and CDR2 SYGVKD. CDR3 length: 11 residues. Losses at the gene ends were 8 bases for V and 5 bases for J; bases not matched to a gene: 3. Here the CDR3 reads CAIGTTNEQYF. Here the CDR3 DNA reads TGTGCCATCGGGACTACTAACGAGCAGTACTTC.

This clone was detected once. The V gene is TRBV5-6, the J gene TRBJ1-1; no reliable D call. In germline, CDR1 is SGHDT, CDR2 YYEEEE. The germline V and J ends were trimmed by 4 bases and 6 bases, with 25 bases remaining between them. The CDR3 sequence is 17 residues long. The CDR3 DNA sequence: TGTGCCAGCAGCCGTCGGATAGGGAATGGTATTTTCGCTGAAGCTTTCTTT. Its protein product is CASSRRIGNGIFAEAFF.

This chain joins TRBV11-2 and TRBJ1-1; D unclear. The length of the CDR3 is 12 residues. Trimming shortened V by 2 bases and J by 6 bases, and 7 bases separated the two germline ends. Germline V gene lookup returns CDR1 SGHAT and CDR2 FQNNGV. CDR3 protein: CASSLLGAEAFF. Here the CDR3 DNA reads TGTGCCAGCAGCTTATTAGGAGCTGAAGCTTTCTTT.

This clone showed up just once. The chain is built from TRBV5-1 and TRBJ2-1, with 7 bases aligning to TRBD1. The CDR3 totals 16 residues. The ends lost 7 bases at V and 8 bases at J; junction bases unmatched: 18. CDR1 is SGHRS and CDR2 is YFSETQ in the germline V gene. CDR3 nucleotide sequence: TGCGCCAGCCGTGTGGGCCCCGCGACAGGGCTCGATGAGCAGTTCTTC. It translates to CASRVGPATGLDEQFF.

The chain has TRBV29-1 and TRBJ1-3; unclear D gene. CDR3 length: 12 residues. V was clipped by 0 bases and J by 12 bases, with 12 bases between them. Germline V lookup: CDR1 SQVTM, CDR2 ANQGSEA. CDR3 DNA: TGCAGCGTTGAAGATGGACGCAACCTCATATATTTT. Its translation: CSVEDGRNLIYF. The entire variable domain, with the rest obtained from reference TRBV29-1 and TRBJ1-3, is as follows: SAVISQKPSRDICQRGTSLTIQCQVDSQVTMMFWYRQQPGQSLTLIATANQGSEATYESGFVIDKFPISRPNLTFSTLTVSNMSPEDSSIYLCSVEDGRNLIYFGEGSWLTVV.

J is TRBJ2-2 and V is TRBV29-1; 9 nucleotides match TRBD2. Germline CDR1 and CDR2: SQVTM and ANQGSEA. There are 13 residues in the CDR3. V shed 4 bases, J shed 5 bases, and the junction held 2 bases outside the gene matches. The CDR3 spells CSVGLAATGELFF. The CDR3 DNA sequence: TGCAGCGTTGGACTAGCGGCTACCGGGGAGCTGTTTTTT.

The chain couples TRBV12-2 to TRBJ2-3; no DNA check was done on the table's D call, TRBD1. TRBV12-2 is a recognized pseudogene. The CDR3 consists of 16 residues. CDR3 coding DNA: TGTGCAAGTCGCTTCCCTAGGGACACTGCCACAGATACGCAGTATTTT. This encodes CASRFPRDTATDTQYF.

The chain combines TRBV5-1 with TRBJ1-4; D may be TRBD1 (6 bases). CDR1 and CDR2 from the germline V gene are SGHRS and YFSETQ. This CDR3 comprises 15 residues. The V end was cut by 4 bases, the J end by 3 bases, with 13 bases between. CDR3 in DNA: TGCGCCAGCAGCGGGACCAGGGGAGCTAATGAAAAACTGTTTTTT. Protein product: CASSGTRGANEKLFF.

The genes are TRBV19 and TRBJ1-2; no clear D. Trimming removed 3 bases at V and 7 bases at J, with 9 bases between. This CDR3 contains 12 residues. The germline CDR1 and CDR2 sequences are LNHDA and SQIVND (reference sequence). The CDR3 sequence: CASSMRPGGYTF. In DNA, the CDR3 is TGTGCCAGTAGTATGCGGCCTGGTGGCTACACCTTC.

V is TRBV5-1 and J is TRBJ2-1, with 7 nucleotides matching TRBD1. The V and J ends lost 4 bases and 5 bases, in that order; junction bases with no gene match: 9. CDR3 size: 15 residues. Germline values: CDR1 SGHRS, CDR2 YFSETQ. CDR3 sequence reads: CASSAGGTENNEQFF. CDR3 in DNA: TGCGCCAGCAGCGCCGGTGGGACAGAGAACAATGAGCAGTTCTTC.

The CDR3 is CASSLVQGRTYEQYF. The CDR3 bases are TGCGCCAGCAGCTTGGTTCAAGGCAGAACCTACGAGCAGTACTTC. This chain connects TRBV5-1 to TRBJ2-7; D unresolved. This CDR3 is built from 15 residues. Looked up from germline, CDR1 is SGHRS and CDR2 is YFSETQ. Between the trimmed V and J ends, which lost 0 bases and 2 bases, there was a span of 12 bases.

The chain joins TRBV5-4 to TRBJ2-2, with 7 bases lining up with TRBD1. The CDR3 totals 13 residues. CDR1 is SGHNT and CDR2 is YYREEE in the germline V gene (reference sequence). The J segment lost 7 bases and the V segment lost 4 bases, leaving 4 bases of the junction unmatched. Written as DNA, the CDR3 is TGTGCCAGCAGCCAACAGGGGATCGGGGAGCTGTTTTTT. Translation gives CASSQQGIGELFF.

The chain couples TRBV18 to TRBJ1-1; TRBD1 is a possible D gene (5 bases). Germline V lookup: CDR1 KGHSH, CDR2 LQKENI. This CDR3 is built from 14 residues. Trimming cost V 3 bases and J 2 bases, with 10 bases left between them. This CDR3 is CASSPTASNTEAFF. The CDR3 DNA is TGTGCCAGCTCACCGACAGCAAGCAACACTGAAGCTTTCTTT.

The gene calls are TRBV4-1 and TRBJ2-2; TRBD1 matches 10 bases. CDR3 length: 18 residues. Germline V gene lookup returns CDR1 MGHRA and CDR2 YSYEKL. V lost 0 bases to trimming and J lost 5 bases; unmatched junction nucleotides: 9. CDR3 bases: TGCGCCAGCAGCCAAGATGGGACAGGGGCCATGTTGACCGGGGAGCTGTTTTTT. Amino acid sequence: CASSQDGTGAMLTGELFF.

This sequence joins TRBV7-2 and TRBJ1-4; TRBD1 matches at 8 bases. Looked up from germline, CDR1 is SGHTA and CDR2 is FQGNSA. Losses at the gene ends were 3 bases for V and 6 bases for J; bases not matched to a gene: 9. The CDR3 has 16 amino acids. This chain's CDR3 is CASSLQGAPGYEKLFF. DNA for the CDR3: TGTGCCAGCAGCTTGCAGGGGGCCCCAGGCTATGAAAAACTGTTTTTT.

This clone was counted once. This chain uses TRBV5-1 with TRBJ2-3; D gene unclear. Germline V lookup: CDR1 SGHRS, CDR2 YFSETQ. The CDR3 totals 16 residues. V was clipped by 2 bases and J by 3 bases, with 16 bases between them. The CDR3 is CASSFRPVGPTDTQYF. The CDR3 DNA is TGCGCCAGCAGCTTCCGACCCGTCGGTCCAACAGATACGCAGTATTTT.

The rearrangement links TRBV28 to TRBJ1-2; D call uncertain. Trimming stripped 6 bases from V and 4 bases from J, with 18 bases between. The CDR3 covers 15 residues. From germline, CDR1 is MDHEN and CDR2 SYDVKM. CDR3 sequence: CASRFVEGASYGYTF. As DNA, the CDR3 is TGTGCCAGCAGGTTTGTAGAGGGCGCGAGCTATGGCTACACCTTC.

The V gene is TRBV5-4, the J gene TRBJ1-5; D unclear. The V end was cut by 2 bases, the J end by 2 bases, with 5 bases between. This CDR3 spans 13 amino acids. CDR1 is SGHNT and CDR2 is YYREEE in the germline V gene (reference sequence). The CDR3 is CASSFWGNQPQHF. The CDR3 DNA reads TGTGCCAGCAGCTTCTGGGGCAATCAGCCCCAGCATTTT.

The sample holds one count of this clone. Other DNA sequences in this specimen translate into the identical CDR3. The rearrangement uses TRBV5-1 and TRBJ1-3; D uncertain. This CDR3 is 13 amino acids long. The V end lost 0 bases, the J end lost 4 bases, and 5 bases lay between the germline ends. Germline CDR1 SGHRS, CDR2 YFSETQ. The CDR3 DNA sequence: TGCGCCAGCAGCTTGGGAACAGGAAACACCATATATTTT. Translation gives CASSLGTGNTIYF.